The rows below give T cell receptor beta chains drawn from one sample of a study of blood T cell repertoires in COVID-19. This table comes from immunoSEQ multiplex PCR, and its TCRdb copy is limited to in-frame clones, with some not included. The data show more than 35,000 clones, approximately 82% seen once. The sample taken for sequencing was peripheral blood. The receptors derive from a woman older than 75 with acute or convalescent COVID-19. The CDR3 runs from the conserved cysteine through the conserved F or W. A D gene is named only where the DNA matches it firmly. Clone sizes are given selectively: once, few, many, or a class where the clone is expanded.

d_gene,v_gene,j_gene,abundance,CDR3nt,CDR3aa
.,TRBV14,TRBJ1-6,.,TGTGCCAGCAGCCAAGATGTCGGGACTGCCTATAATTCACCCCTCCACTTT,CASSQDVGTAYNSPLHF
TRBD1,TRBV7-9,TRBJ2-2,.,TGTGCCAGCAGCTTAAGGACAGGGGACACCGGGGAGCTGTTTTTT,CASSLRTGDTGELFF
.,TRBV7-9,TRBJ2-2,.,TGTGCCAGCAGCTTACCGTTAAACAGGGCCGGGGAGCTGTTTTTT,CASSLPLNRAGELFF
TRBD1,TRBV4-1,TRBJ1-4,.,TGCGCCAGCAGCCGAGTTCGGACAGGGGGCGCCGGAACTAATGAAAAACTGTTTTTT,CASSRVRTGGAGTNEKLFF
.,TRBV4-1,TRBJ1-2,.,TGCGCCAGCAGCCAAGAGCGGGGGTATGGCTACACCTTC,CASSQERGYGYTF
.,TRBV7-2,TRBJ1-5,few,TGTGCCAGCAGCTTAGCGCTAAGCGGGGAGGCCCAGCATTTT,CASSLALSGEAQHF
TRBD1,TRBV6-2/TRBV6-3,TRBJ1-2,.,TGTGCCAGCAGCCCTGGGACAGGGCGTGACTATGGCTACACCTTC,CASSPGTGRDYGYTF
.,TRBV6-5,TRBJ1-3,.,TGTGCCAGCAGTTACTCGGAGAGGCCTGGAAACACCATATATTTT,CASSYSERPGNTIYF
.,TRBV5-4,TRBJ1-2,once,TGTGCCAGCAGCTTGCCGGACTATGGCTACACCTTC,CASSLPDYGYTF
.,TRBV6-1,TRBJ1-5,.,TGTGCCAGCAGTGAAGGAGGGAATCAGCCCCAGCATTTT,CASSEGGNQPQHF
TRBD2,TRBV9,TRBJ2-5,.,TGTGCCAGCAGCGTAGGTGTAGCGGGGGGCCGGGAGACCCAGTACTTC,CASSVGVAGGRETQYF
TRBD1,TRBV19,TRBJ1-2,.,TGTGCCAGTAGGCCCGGGACAGGGGGGGACTATGGCTACACCTTC,CASRPGTGGDYGYTF
TRBD2,TRBV7-6,TRBJ2-5,.,TGTGCCAGCAGCTTTGGCGGGGGGGCCGAGACCCAGTACTTC,CASSFGGGAETQYF
TRBD1,TRBV7-8,TRBJ2-7,once,TGTGCCAGCAGCGTCTCCGGGACAGCCCTACTTGCGGACTTC,CASSVSGTALLADF
TRBD1,TRBV5-4,TRBJ2-7,.,TGTGCCAGCAGCTCGGACAGGGGAGGCTACGAGCAGTACTTC,CASSSDRGGYEQYF
.,TRBV7-9,TRBJ2-7,.,TGTGCCAGCAGCTTAGGAGATGCCTCCCACGAGCAGTACTTC,CASSLGDASHEQYF
.,TRBV28,TRBJ1-5,.,TGTGCCAGCAGTCCGCAGGGTCAGCCCCAGCATTTT,CASSPQGQPQHF